Listed below are T cell receptor beta chains from one sample, sequenced in a study of CD8+ T cells in alopecia areata. Sequencing used immunoSEQ multiplex PCR; TCRdb keeps in-frame clones, though not all of them. The profile shows under 150,000 clones, 80% to 90% of them singletons. The sample in question was CD8+ T cells sorted from blood, obtained at week 4, from a patient treated with tofacitinib. The source is a human donor with alopecia areata. CDR3s include the opening cysteine and the closing phenylalanine or tryptophan. The order of the fields is J gene, clone size, D gene, V gene, CDR3 DNA, CDR3 protein. The D gene is left open where the match is weak. Clone size is shown for a subset of rows, as once, few, many or a class of expanded clone.

TRBJ2-1 | NA | NA | TRBV13 | TGTGCCAGCAGCAACATGAACAATGAGCAGTTCTTC | CASSNMNNEQFF
TRBJ1-2 | NA | TRBD1 | TRBV7-8 | TGTGCCAGCAGCTTAGGGCGAAGGGACAGGTGGAATTATGCGGGCTACACCTTC | CASSLGRRDRWNYAGYTF
TRBJ2-3 | NA | NA | TRBV19 | TGTGCCAGTAGTATCCCTACCAGCACAGATACGCAGTATTTT | CASSIPTSTDTQYF
TRBJ2-3 | NA | NA | TRBV15 | TGTGCCACCAACAATGGAAGCAGCACAGATACGCAGTATTTT | CATNNGSSTDTQYF
TRBJ1-2 | few | TRBD1 | TRBV30 | TGTGCCTGGAGTGTAGGGACAGCCTTCGGCTACACCTTC | CAWSVGTAFGYTF
TRBJ2-2 | NA | NA | TRBV10-3 | TGTGCCATCAGTGATCACGACACCGGGGAGCTGTTTTTT | CAISDHDTGELFF
TRBJ2-7 | NA | TRBD1 | TRBV30 | TGTGCCTGGAGCGACAGGGGGCTTCCCTACGAGCAGTACTTC | CAWSDRGLPYEQYF
TRBJ2-3 | NA | NA | TRBV29-1 | TGCAGCGGAATGGGGCGAGGGGGGGCCAATACGCAGTATTTT | CSGMGRGGANTQYF
TRBJ2-5 | NA | NA | TRBV2 | TGTGCCAGCAGTGGGGACCTCCTTCCGGAGACCCAGTACTTC | CASSGDLLPETQYF
TRBJ2-4 | few | NA | TRBV19 | TGTGCCAGTAGTGTTGACGGACTAGCCAAAAACATTCAGTACTTC | CASSVDGLAKNIQYF
TRBJ2-7 | NA | NA | TRBV19 | TGTGCCAGTAGTATAGCGATCGGACAGCCGAGTAGCCAGCAGTACTTC | CASSIAIGQPSSQQYF